Each of the 10 T cell receptor beta chains below was sequenced from the same sample in a study of blood T cell repertoires in COVID-19. Profiled with immunoSEQ multiplex PCR; TCRdb holds only in-frame clones, not every one. The data contain some 70,000 clones, about 87% of them singletons. Sequences were obtained from peripheral blood. The receptors here all came from a human donor in a cohort sampled during active COVID-19.

The chain carries TRBV6-5 and TRBJ1-2; 12 bases agree with TRBD1. The CDR3 has 15 amino acids. J lost 7 bases, V lost 6 bases, and 9 bases had no gene match. CDR1 and CDR2 from the germline V gene are MNHEY and SVGAGI. The CDR3 here is CASRGTGGEIPGYTF. In nucleotides, the CDR3 is TGTGCCAGCAGGGGGACAGGGGGCGAAATCCCTGGCTACACCTTC.

Note on this clone: The same CDR3 also results from other DNA sequences found in this sample. This rearrangement joins TRBV29-1 to TRBJ2-7; D ambiguous. This CDR3 has 10 amino acids. The germline V and J ends were trimmed by 4 bases and 4 bases, with 5 bases remaining between them. Germline V gene data show CDR1 as SQVTM and CDR2 as ANQGSEA. The CDR3 loop reads CSVGQYEQYF. DNA of the CDR3: TGCAGCGTTGGGCAGTACGAGCAGTACTTC.

The chain joins TRBV29-1 to TRBJ2-2; D not certain. This CDR3 is built from 11 residues. Germline V gene data show CDR1 as SQVTM and CDR2 as ANQGSEA. V shed 7 bases and J shed 6 bases, with 9 bases lying between them. In DNA form, the CDR3 reads TGCAGCGCCTTTAGAGCCGGGGAGCTGTTTTTT. It codes for CSAFRAGELFF.

The rearrangement uses TRBV4-3 and TRBJ2-3; 7 positions match TRBD1. In germline, CDR1 is LGHNA, CDR2 YSLEER. The CDR3 sequence is 16 residues long. V was pared by 4 bases and J by 0 bases, with 7 bases of the junction left unmatched. In DNA form, the CDR3 reads TGCGCCAGCAGCCGAGGGACAGCTGCTAGCACAGATACGCAGTATTTT. Its translation is CASSRGTAASTDTQYF.

This chain joins TRBV30 and TRBJ1-2, with D possibly TRBD1 on 5 matching bases. The CDR3 is made up of 14 amino acids. CDR1 is GTSNPN, CDR2 SVGIG, per germline (reference sequence). With 4 bases removed from V and 4 bases from J, the gap between germline ends came to 16 bases. CDR3 protein: CAWKRDFGSYGYTF. The CDR3 nucleotides read TGTGCCTGGAAAAGGGACTTCGGGAGCTATGGCTACACCTTC.

The gene calls are TRBV5-1 and TRBJ2-1, with a tentative D call TRBD2 (6 bases). Between the trimmed V and J ends, which lost 4 bases and 6 bases, there was a span of 20 bases. Germline V gene lookup returns CDR1 SGHRS and CDR2 YFSETQ. The CDR3 covers 16 residues. The CDR3 here is CASSLLGGTPSNEQFF. CDR3 DNA sequence: TGCGCCAGCAGCCTACTTGGGGGGACCCCCTCCAATGAGCAGTTCTTC. The complete variable domain, with remaining parts taken from reference TRBV5-1 and TRBJ2-1, reads KAGVTQTPRYLIKTRGQQVTLSCSPISGHRSVSWYQQTPGQGLQFLFEYFSETQRNKGNFPGRFSGRQFSNSRSEMNVSTLELGDSALYLCASSLLGGTPSNEQFFGPGTRLTVL.

This rearrangement joins TRBV5-4 to TRBJ2-7, with TRBD2 matching over 8 bases. This CDR3 has 16 residues. Germline CDR1 reads SGHNT; CDR2 reads YYREEE (reference sequence). V shed 4 bases and J 1 base; nucleotides not matched to a gene: 10. The CDR3 protein is CASSQGGGQMSYEQYF. CDR3 in DNA: TGTGCCAGCAGCCAGGGCGGGGGGCAAATGTCCTACGAGCAGTACTTC.

The chain links TRBV10-1 to TRBJ2-3; 7 bases match TRBD2. The CDR3 length is 12 residues. Germline CDR1 is WNHNN and CDR2 is SYGVQD (reference sequence). Trimming at V came to 7 bases and at J to 8 bases, leaving 6 bases not matched to a gene. CDR3 residues: CASNNQRGTQYF. The CDR3 DNA follows: TGCGCCAGCAATAACCAGCGGGGTACGCAGTATTTT.

The gene calls are TRBV3-1 (or the pseudogene TRBV3-2) and TRBJ2-7; D might be TRBD2 (6 bases). Trimming pared 3 bases from V and 0 bases from J, leaving 12 bases between. The CDR3 is made up of 15 amino acids. Germline CDR1 LGHDT, CDR2 YNNKEL (reference sequence). CDR3 protein: CASSQGYGGSYEQYF. The CDR3 nucleotides read TGTGCCAGCAGCCAGGGTTACGGGGGCTCCTACGAGCAGTACTTC.

This clone was observed a few times. The chain is built from TRBV4-3 and TRBJ1-6; D gene ambiguous. V dropped 0 bases and J dropped 7 bases, with 10 bases sitting between them. The CDR3 is 15 residues long. Germline values: CDR1 LGHNA, CDR2 YSLEER. The chain's CDR3 is CASSQEHSKNSPLHF. CDR3 coding DNA: TGCGCCAGCAGCCAAGAGCACAGCAAGAATTCACCCCTCCACTTT.